This T cell receptor (beta chain) comes out of a study of response to subunit inactivated influenza vaccine. The CDR3 has 15 residues. Germline V gives CDR1 MNHEY, CDR2 SVGAGI. V was clipped by 2 bases and J by 4 bases, with 13 bases between them. TCRdb re-called the RT-PCR reads through MiXCR, storing one row per CDR3 protein. Of some 550,000 distinct CDR3 sequences listed, around 21% were seen once; the top ten hold approximately 3%. These same data were also listed under a study on T cells expressing NK-cell markers. As that report states: TCR beta cDNA was generated via 5'RACE template switching incorporating UMIs. A range of about 1.0-7.5% of CD8+ T cells consisted of dominant NKG2C+ clonotypes in 5 or 6 donors. In a handful of donors, dominant clonotypes made up roughly 25-60.1% of CD3+CD56-NKG2C+ cells.

The input for sequencing was CD4+ T cells sorted from PBMCs, taken 11 to 12 days after vaccination. The chain links TRBV6-5 to TRBJ2-3; D not resolved. The sequence derives from a man aged 50 to 59 who received an inactivated influenza vaccine. CDR3 residues: CASSYDQLPPDTQYF. In DNA form, the CDR3 reads TGTGCCAGCAGTTACGATCAATTACCCCCAGATACGCAGTATTTT.